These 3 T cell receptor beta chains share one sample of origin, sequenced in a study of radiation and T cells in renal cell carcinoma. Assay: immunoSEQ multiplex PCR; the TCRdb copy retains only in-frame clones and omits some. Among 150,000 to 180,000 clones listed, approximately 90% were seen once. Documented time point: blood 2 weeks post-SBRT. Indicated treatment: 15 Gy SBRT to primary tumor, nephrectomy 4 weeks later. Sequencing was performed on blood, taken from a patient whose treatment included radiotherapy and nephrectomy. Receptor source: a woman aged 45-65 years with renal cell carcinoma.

CDR3 nucleotides: TGTGCCAGCTCACAGGACAGGGAAGTCGGGCTTCGTTATGGCTACACCTTC. This codes for CASSQDREVGLRYGYTF. The chain joins TRBV18 to TRBJ1-2; the match to TRBD1 covers 8 bases. The CDR3 extends over 17 amino acids. The junction had 15 bases not matched to a gene; V was cut back by 4 bases and J by 5 bases. CDR1 is KGHSH, CDR2 LQKENI, per germline.

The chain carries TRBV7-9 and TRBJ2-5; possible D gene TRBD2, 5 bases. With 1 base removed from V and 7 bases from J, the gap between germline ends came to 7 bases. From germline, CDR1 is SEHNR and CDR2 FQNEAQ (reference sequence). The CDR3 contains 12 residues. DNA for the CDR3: TGTGCCAGCAGCTTAGGCCGGGGGACCCAGTACTTC. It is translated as CASSLGRGTQYF. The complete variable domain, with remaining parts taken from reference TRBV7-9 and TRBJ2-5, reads DTGVSQNPRHKITKRGQNVTFRCDPISEHNRLYWYRQTLGQGPEFLTYFQNEAQLEKSRLLSDRFSAERPKGSFSTLEIQRTEQGDSAMYLCASSLGRGTQYFGPGTRLLVL.

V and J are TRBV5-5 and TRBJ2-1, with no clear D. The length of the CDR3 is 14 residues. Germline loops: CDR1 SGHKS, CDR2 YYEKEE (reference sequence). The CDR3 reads CATRPQVSYNEQFF. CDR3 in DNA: TGTGCAACCAGACCCCAGGTATCCTACAATGAGCAGTTCTTC.